Listed below are T cell receptor beta chains from one sample, sequenced in a study of blood T cell repertoires in COVID-19. Here immunoSEQ multiplex PCR was the method, and the copy in TCRdb shows in-frame clones only, minus some. This sample carries roughly 700,000 clones, about nine tenths of them seen once, and the ten largest clones take 0.2% to 0.3%. The material sequenced was peripheral blood. These receptors were obtained from a woman aged 18 to 35 with acute or convalescent COVID-19. The conserved cysteine and the conserved F or W are not part of the CDR3 here. Fields, in order: V gene, J gene, CDR3 length, CDR3 protein.

v_gene: TRBV7-9; j_gene: TRBJ1-4; len: 13; CDR3aa: ASSLDLTEEGKLF
v_gene: TRBV19; j_gene: TRBJ2-5; len: 14; CDR3aa: ASSIEEGTWQETQY
v_gene: TRBV7-2; j_gene: TRBJ1-2; len: 15; CDR3aa: ASSFGDYSRGSYGYT
v_gene: TRBV10-2; j_gene: TRBJ2-7; len: 11; CDR3aa: ASTSGGSYEQY
v_gene: TRBV3-1/TRBV3-2; j_gene: TRBJ2-7; len: 10; CDR3aa: ASSHGAREQY
v_gene: TRBV30; j_gene: TRBJ1-1; len: 12; CDR3aa: AWSGQFMNTEAF
v_gene: TRBV19; j_gene: TRBJ2-5; len: 13; CDR3aa: ASNLGGVSQETQY
v_gene: TRBV7-6; j_gene: TRBJ1-1; len: 15; CDR3aa: ASSLDRQGVMNTEAF
v_gene: TRBV13; j_gene: TRBJ2-7; len: 15; CDR3aa: ASSLWTSGGASYEQY
v_gene: TRBV18; j_gene: TRBJ1-1; len: 13; CDR3aa: ASSPLSTGNTEAF
v_gene: TRBV5-6; j_gene: TRBJ2-7; len: 11; CDR3aa: ASRRGGSYEQY
v_gene: TRBV7-2; j_gene: TRBJ1-5; len: 13; CDR3aa: ASSPDRSRNQPQH
v_gene: TRBV4-3; j_gene: TRBJ1-3; len: 13; CDR3aa: ASSQDSGLRNTIY
v_gene: TRBV6-6; j_gene: TRBJ2-1; len: 10; CDR3aa: ASSYAGEGRF
v_gene: TRBV6-5; j_gene: TRBJ2-2; len: 12; CDR3aa: ASSSGTGAGELF
v_gene: TRBV6-4; j_gene: TRBJ2-3; len: 13; CDR3aa: ASSDGQGGADTQY
v_gene: TRBV6-6; j_gene: TRBJ1-1; len: 13; CDR3aa: ASSSHGTHSTEAF
v_gene: TRBV2; j_gene: TRBJ1-4; len: 12; CDR3aa: ASSEDRGTEKLF
v_gene: TRBV7-3; j_gene: TRBJ2-3; len: 13; CDR3aa: ASSLTPGGRDTQY
v_gene: TRBV19; j_gene: TRBJ1-1; len: 15; CDR3aa: ASSKDPDRRVNTEAF
v_gene: TRBV15; j_gene: TRBJ2-2; len: 12; CDR3aa: ATSRDRGTGELF
v_gene: TRBV27; j_gene: TRBJ2-6; len: 15; CDR3aa: ASTSNGGSKGANVLT
v_gene: TRBV24-1; j_gene: TRBJ1-1; len: 11; CDR3aa: ATSDPRNTEAF
v_gene: TRBV27; j_gene: TRBJ2-3; len: 10; CDR3aa: ASSSFTDTQY
v_gene: TRBV21-1; j_gene: TRBJ1-6; len: 15; CDR3aa: ASSTRYRGLGGSPLH
v_gene: TRBV7-8; j_gene: TRBJ2-5; len: 14; CDR3aa: ASSLSRLAGVETQY
v_gene: TRBV27; j_gene: TRBJ1-2; len: 14; CDR3aa: ASSLSYFAPSYGYT
v_gene: TRBV30; j_gene: TRBJ1-1; len: 11; CDR3aa: AWSRGQGNEAF
v_gene: TRBV9; j_gene: TRBJ2-7; len: 12; CDR3aa: ASSVGQGANEQY
v_gene: TRBV19; j_gene: TRBJ1-4; len: 9; CDR3aa: ASHWGGKLF
v_gene: TRBV2; j_gene: TRBJ2-3; len: 14; CDR3aa: ASSPLAGASTGTQY
v_gene: TRBV7-9; j_gene: TRBJ2-3; len: 14; CDR3aa: ASSLSRDTVLDTQY
v_gene: TRBV5-4; j_gene: TRBJ2-3; len: 11; CDR3aa: ASSFPTTDTQY
v_gene: TRBV18; j_gene: TRBJ2-1; len: 11; CDR3aa: ASSENRDNEQF
v_gene: TRBV14; j_gene: TRBJ2-7; len: 14; CDR3aa: ASSWGTSGGPNEQY
v_gene: TRBV4-2; j_gene: TRBJ2-5; len: 15; CDR3aa: ASSPGGGGLSQETQY
v_gene: TRBV19; j_gene: TRBJ1-1; len: 12; CDR3aa: ASSTPGRNTEAF
v_gene: TRBV7-3; j_gene: TRBJ2-1; len: 16; CDR3aa: ASSPLRTSGLKYNEQF
v_gene: TRBV19; j_gene: TRBJ1-1; len: 10; CDR3aa: ARPMPRSEAF
v_gene: TRBV4-1; j_gene: TRBJ2-7; len: 11; CDR3aa: ASSQPGKYEQY
v_gene: TRBV28; j_gene: TRBJ1-3; len: 14; CDR3aa: ASSHRQGWTGNTIY
v_gene: TRBV20-1; j_gene: TRBJ1-1; len: 9; CDR3aa: SRLENGEAF
v_gene: TRBV11-2; j_gene: TRBJ1-2; len: 12; CDR3aa: ASSLLPGGYGYT
v_gene: TRBV3-1/TRBV3-2; j_gene: TRBJ1-3; len: 15; CDR3aa: ASSRTPDRHSGNTIY
v_gene: TRBV6-2/TRBV6-3; j_gene: TRBJ1-3; len: 12; CDR3aa: ASSSGSSGNTIY
v_gene: TRBV24-1; j_gene: TRBJ1-2; len: 10; CDR3aa: ATSDLNYGYT
v_gene: TRBV7-3; j_gene: TRBJ1-2; len: 13; CDR3aa: ASSPRGDRTDGYT
v_gene: TRBV5-5; j_gene: TRBJ1-3; len: 11; CDR3aa: ASSDRQGDTIY
v_gene: TRBV9; j_gene: TRBJ1-2; len: 13; CDR3aa: ASSRQGLTNYGYT
v_gene: TRBV28; j_gene: TRBJ2-7; len: 14; CDR3aa: ASSPTSGGASYEQY
v_gene: TRBV6-5; j_gene: TRBJ1-1; len: 14; CDR3aa: ASSYSGAVKNTEAF
v_gene: TRBV5-4; j_gene: TRBJ1-4; len: 12; CDR3aa: ASSSGQLNEKLF
v_gene: TRBV5-1; j_gene: TRBJ2-5; len: 14; CDR3aa: ASDKDRAGGLGTQY
v_gene: TRBV7-9; j_gene: TRBJ2-1; len: 10; CDR3aa: ASSRPRDEQF
v_gene: TRBV28; j_gene: TRBJ1-2; len: 11; CDR3aa: ASSLPGGNGYT
v_gene: TRBV11-2; j_gene: TRBJ2-1; len: 10; CDR3aa: ASSYSGGEQF